Following are 25 T cell receptor beta chains from one sample sequenced in a study of blood T cell repertoires in COVID-19. This table comes from immunoSEQ multiplex PCR, and its TCRdb copy is limited to in-frame clones, with some not included. Here the sample spans about 280,000 clones, roughly nine tenths being singletons. The sequencing input was peripheral blood. These receptors originate from a woman aged 50 to 65 who had recovered from COVID-19.

Here the CDR3 reads CASSLADGSYEQYF. The CDR3 DNA follows: TGTGCCAGCAGTTTAGCGGATGGATCCTACGAGCAGTACTTC. The chain uses TRBV28 and TRBJ2-7; D unresolved. Germline values: CDR1 MDHEN, CDR2 SYDVKM. Trimming removed 2 bases from V and 1 base from J, with 9 bases in between. The CDR3 totals 14 residues.

The rearrangement links TRBV29-1 to TRBJ1-1; D possibly corresponds to TRBD1 (6 bases). V was trimmed by 4 bases and J by 5 bases, leaving 8 bases between them. Germline V gene lookup returns CDR1 SQVTM and CDR2 ANQGSEA. This CDR3 is built from 11 residues. The CDR3 DNA sequence: TGCAGCGTTGGAGGGGGAACTGAAGCTTTCTTT. Its protein is CSVGGGTEAFF.

This rearrangement joins TRBV28 to TRBJ2-7, with D unresolved. V lost 5 bases to trimming and J lost 2 bases, with 7 bases between them. Looked up from germline, CDR1 is MDHEN and CDR2 is SYDVKM. This CDR3 contains 12 residues. CDR3 coding DNA: TGTGCCAGCAGTCCAGGCCCCTACGAGCAGTACTTC. Translation gives CASSPGPYEQYF.

The gene calls are TRBV14 and TRBJ1-2; 9 bases agree with TRBD1. CDR1 and CDR2 from the germline V gene are SGHDN and FVKESK. The CDR3 is made up of 13 amino acids. The V and J ends lost 4 bases and 7 bases, in that order; junction bases with no gene match: 4. CDR3 in amino acids: CASSLGTGTGYTF. DNA of the CDR3: TGTGCCAGCAGCCTCGGGACAGGGACTGGCTACACCTTC. Using reference TRBV14 and TRBJ1-2 for the parts outside the CDR3, the full variable domain is EAGVTQFPSHSVIEKGQTVTLRCDPISGHDNLYWYRRVMGKEIKFLLHFVKESKQDESGMPNNRFLAERTGGTYSTLKVQPAELEDSGVYFCASSLGTGTGYTFGSGTRLTVV.

This rearrangement joins TRBV24-1 to TRBJ2-1; tentatively, D is TRBD1 (5 bases). CDR1 and CDR2 (germline): KGHDR, SFDVKD. This CDR3 comprises 16 residues. V lost 2 bases and J lost 7, with 17 bases in between. The CDR3 here is CATSDSRTLHGNEQFF. Written as DNA, the CDR3 is TGTGCCACCAGTGATTCGAGGACACTTCACGGGAATGAGCAGTTCTTC.

The chain recombines TRBV28 with TRBJ1-1; 10 nucleotides align to TRBD1. Germline V gives CDR1 MDHEN, CDR2 SYDVKM. V lost 3 bases to trimming and J lost 4 bases; unmatched junction nucleotides: 11. The CDR3 length is 17 residues. In nucleotides, the CDR3 is TGTGCCAGCAGTTTTCCCCGGGACAGGGGTAGTGGCACTGAAGCTTTCTTT. Protein sequence: CASSFPRDRGSGTEAFF.

CDR3 nucleotide sequence: TGTGCCAGCAGATATCAGGGGATTAGCAATCAGCCCCAGCATTTT. Its translation is CASRYQGISNQPQHF. The J gene is TRBJ1-5, the V gene TRBV28; D might be TRBD1 (6 bases). CDR3 length: 15 residues. Germline assignment: CDR1 MDHEN and CDR2 SYDVKM. The V end lost 6 bases, the J end lost 0 bases, and 12 bases lay between the germline ends.

The chain combines TRBV7-9 with TRBJ2-3, with 10 bases identical to TRBD2. J was trimmed by 6 bases and V by 6 bases; bases with no gene match: 12. The CDR3 has 16 residues. Germline loops: CDR1 SEHNR, CDR2 FQNEAQ (reference sequence). The CDR3 coding sequence is TGTGCCAGCAGGCCGGGACTAGCGACCCCACAGGATACGCAGTATTTT. It encodes CASRPGLATPQDTQYF.

The chain links TRBV19 to TRBJ2-1; a weak D match, TRBD2 (7 bases). Germline loops: CDR1 LNHDA, CDR2 SQIVND (reference sequence). This CDR3 contains 18 residues. Trimming left V 9 bases short and J 2 bases short, with 26 bases between. CDR3 region: CASRTVYGGPVPYNEQFF. The CDR3 DNA is TGTGCCAGCCGTACAGTATACGGGGGGCCGGTCCCCTACAATGAGCAGTTCTTC. Full variable domain (rest looked up from reference TRBV19 and TRBJ2-1): DGGITQSPKYLFRKEGQNVTLSCEQNLNHDAMYWYRQDPGQGLRLIYYSQIVNDFQKGDIAEGYSVSREKKESFPLTVTSAQKNPTAFYLCASRTVYGGPVPYNEQFFGPGTRLTVL.

The gene calls are TRBV5-5 and TRBJ2-2; 14 bases are a match to TRBD2. The CDR3 is made up of 18 amino acids. CDR1 is SGHKS and CDR2 is YYEKEE in the germline V gene (reference sequence). J lost 3 bases, V lost 2 bases, and 6 bases had no gene match. The DNA for the CDR3 is TGTGCCAGCAGCTTACTCGGGACTAGCGGGAGAGACACCGGGGAGCTGTTTTTT. Its protein product is CASSLLGTSGRDTGELFF.

This sequence joins TRBV5-4 and TRBJ1-2; weak D call: TRBD1 (6 bases). From germline, CDR1 is SGHNT and CDR2 YYREEE (reference sequence). V dropped 4 bases and J dropped 2 bases, with 15 bases sitting between them. The CDR3 extends over 15 amino acids. The CDR3: CASSAGGGANYGYTF. The CDR3, as DNA: TGTGCCAGCAGCGCCGGCGGGGGCGCGAACTATGGCTACACCTTC.

The chain has TRBV7-2 and TRBJ1-1; D call uncertain. There are 14 residues in the CDR3. Trimming left V 5 bases short and J 1 base short, with 11 bases between. Germline values: CDR1 SGHTA, CDR2 FQGNSA. The CDR3 is CASSPRRRNTEAFF. The CDR3 DNA follows: TGTGCCAGCAGCCCTCGTCGTAGGAACACTGAAGCTTTCTTT.

This chain joins TRBV9 and TRBJ1-1, with D possibly TRBD1 on 6 matching bases. Germline-derived CDR1 and CDR2 are SGDLS and YYNGEE. This CDR3 has 16 amino acids. Trimming stripped 7 bases from V and 0 bases from J, with 19 bases between. The CDR3 DNA reads TGTGCCAGCGCGGACAGCCCACAAGAAATGAACACTGAAGCTTTCTTT. Encoded protein: CASADSPQEMNTEAFF.

The chain uses TRBV20-1 and TRBJ1-1; 12 positions match TRBD1. The CDR3 consists of 15 residues. The J segment lost 5 bases and the V segment lost 3 bases, leaving 7 bases of the junction unmatched. Germline V gives CDR1 DFQATT, CDR2 SNEGSKA (reference sequence). The CDR3 region is CSASLRDRGRTEAFF. CDR3 sequence (DNA): TGCAGTGCTAGTCTAAGGGACAGGGGGCGAACTGAAGCTTTCTTT.

This clone was counted a single time. Additional DNA sequences in this sample encode the identical CDR3. This chain joins TRBV6-5 and TRBJ1-1; no definite D call. Trimming shortened V by 0 bases and J by 1 base, and 6 bases separated the two germline ends. The CDR3 length is 14 residues. CDR1 is MNHEY, CDR2 SVGAGI, per germline. CDR3 protein: CASSYSEGNTEAFF. The CDR3 DNA sequence: TGTGCCAGCAGTTACTCGGAGGGGAACACTGAAGCTTTCTTT.

The J gene is TRBJ1-4, the V gene TRBV19; no clear D. The germline V and J ends were trimmed by 2 bases and 1 base, with 11 bases remaining between them. This CDR3 region has 16 residues. Germline V gene sequence: CDR1 LNHDA, CDR2 SQIVND (reference sequence). This chain's CDR3 is CASSIFGEGTNEKLFF. In DNA form, the CDR3 reads TGTGCCAGTAGTATATTCGGGGAAGGAACTAATGAAAAACTGTTTTTT.

The CDR3 reads CASSRGLRGELFF. The CDR3 DNA sequence: TGTGCCAGCAGTCGGGGACTTAGAGGGGAGCTGTTTTTT. This sequence joins TRBV6-5 and TRBJ2-2; D might be TRBD2 (6 bases). The V gene's germline CDR1 is MNHEY and CDR2 SVGAGI. Trimming removed 5 bases at V and 8 bases at J, with 12 bases between. The CDR3 sequence is 13 residues long.

This clone has more than one count but fewer than ten. The chain joins TRBV28 to TRBJ1-5; 9 bases align to TRBD1. In germline, CDR1 is MDHEN, CDR2 SYDVKM. The CDR3 is 14 residues long. Losses at the gene ends were 6 bases for V and 7 bases for J; bases not matched to a gene: 7. In DNA form, the CDR3 reads TGTGCCAGCAGGACGGGACAGGGAGGACAGCCCCAGCATTTT. Translation gives CASRTGQGGQPQHF.

The V call is TRBV28, the J call TRBJ2-2, with TRBD2 as a possible D gene (6 bases). Germline V gives CDR1 MDHEN, CDR2 SYDVKM. Trimming removed 1 base from V and 7 bases from J, with 10 bases in between. The CDR3 runs 14 residues. CDR3 residues: CASSLYRRDGELFF. CDR3 DNA sequence: TGTGCCAGCAGTTTATATCGGAGGGACGGGGAGCTGTTTTTT. Full variable domain (rest looked up from reference TRBV28 and TRBJ2-2): DVKVTQSSRYLVKRTGEKVFLECVQDMDHENMFWYRQDPGLGLRLIYFSYDVKMKEKGDIPEGYSVSREKKERFSLILESASTNQTSMYLCASSLYRRDGELFFGEGSRLTVL.

V is TRBV6-2 or TRBV6-3 and J is TRBJ2-1; TRBD2 agrees at 10 bases. This CDR3 has 14 amino acids. Germline CDR1 and CDR2: MNHEY and SVGEGT. V gave up 2 bases and J gave up 12 bases; unmatched junction bases: 7. The CDR3 DNA reads TGTGCCAGCAGTTACGGTTTAGCGGGGGGTTCGCAGTTCTTC. Translating gives CASSYGLAGGSQFF.

V and J are TRBV7-2 and TRBJ2-2; 16 bases fit TRBD2. Trimming took 6 bases from V and 9 from J; bases not matched to a gene: 13. The CDR3 runs 18 residues. Looked up from germline, CDR1 is SGHTA and CDR2 is FQGNSA. The CDR3 loop is CASRSAGTSGRAFRELFF. In DNA form, the CDR3 reads TGTGCCAGCAGATCAGCCGGGACTAGCGGGAGGGCCTTCAGGGAGCTGTTTTTT.

The DNA of the CDR3 is TGTGCCAGCAGTTACTCGCAAATAGACAGTGAAGCTTTCTTT. Translated, it gives CASSYSQIDSEAFF. The J gene is TRBJ1-1, the V gene TRBV6-6, with D tentatively TRBD1 (5 bases). From germline, CDR1 is MNHNY and CDR2 SVGAGI (reference sequence). This CDR3 has 14 amino acids. Trimming stripped 0 bases from V and 7 bases from J, with 12 bases between.

This clone came up once. The CDR3 protein is CASSPRGTGDSYEQYF. The CDR3 DNA is TGTGCCAGCTCACCCCGCGGAACAGGGGACTCCTACGAGCAGTACTTC. This chain uses TRBV18 with TRBJ2-7; TRBD1 aligns across 7 bases. The CDR3 extends over 16 amino acids. The ends lost 3 bases at V and 0 bases at J; junction bases unmatched: 8. Germline V lookup: CDR1 KGHSH, CDR2 LQKENI.

This clone was found many times. This chain's CDR3 is CAWRRGSWGSPLHF. CDR3 bases: TGTGCCTGGAGGCGGGGGTCTTGGGGTTCACCCCTCCACTTT. The gene calls are TRBV30 and TRBJ1-6; tentatively, D is TRBD1 (5 bases). The CDR3 has 14 residues. CDR1 is GTSNPN and CDR2 is SVGIG in the germline V gene (reference sequence). V gave up 3 bases and J gave up 9 bases, with 15 bases separating them.

The J gene is TRBJ1-1, the V gene TRBV12-3 or TRBV12-4, with a possible D match to TRBD1 (5 bases). The V and J ends lost 5 bases and 10 bases respectively, with 17 bases between them. The CDR3 sequence is 13 residues long. The CDR3 is CASSLRVPQGAFF. The CDR3 DNA sequence: TGTGCCAGCAGTCTCCGGGTCCCTCAGGGAGCTTTCTTT.